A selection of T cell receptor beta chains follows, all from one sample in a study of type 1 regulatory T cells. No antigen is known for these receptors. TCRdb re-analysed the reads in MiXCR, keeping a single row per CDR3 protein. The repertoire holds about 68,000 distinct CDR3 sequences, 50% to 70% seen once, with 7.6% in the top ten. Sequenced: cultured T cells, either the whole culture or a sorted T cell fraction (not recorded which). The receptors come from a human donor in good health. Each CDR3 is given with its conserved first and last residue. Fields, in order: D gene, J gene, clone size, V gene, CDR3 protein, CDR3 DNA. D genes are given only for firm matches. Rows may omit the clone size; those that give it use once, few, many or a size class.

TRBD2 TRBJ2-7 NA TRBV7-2 CASSTRPSGRPLYEQYF TGTGCCAGCAGCACCCGTCCTAGCGGTCGCCCCCTCTACGAGCAGTACTTC
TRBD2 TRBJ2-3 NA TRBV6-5 CASSDSLAGTSTDTQYF TGTGCCAGCAGTGATTCCCTAGCGGGCACTAGCACAGATACGCAGTATTTT
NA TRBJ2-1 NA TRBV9 CASSPNTRGEQFF TGTGCCAGCAGCCCAAATACTAGAGGTGAGCAGTTCTTC
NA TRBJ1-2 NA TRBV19 CASSTTGANYGYTF TGTGCCAGTAGTACGACGGGAGCTAACTATGGCTACACCTTC
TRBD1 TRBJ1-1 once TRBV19 CASTASTGVNTEAFF TGTGCCAGTACCGCATCGACAGGGGTTAACACTGAAGCTTTCTTT
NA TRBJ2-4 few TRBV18 CASSPLLAGDKNIQYF TGTGCCAGCTCACCATTGTTGGCAGGGGACAAAAACATTCAGTACTTC
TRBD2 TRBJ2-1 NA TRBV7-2 CASSLWREGRSGNEQFF TGTGCCAGCAGCTTATGGCGGGAGGGCCGGTCCGGCAATGAGCAGTTCTTC
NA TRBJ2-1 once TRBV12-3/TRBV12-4 CASSATLSSYNEQFF TGTGCCAGCAGTGCAACACTAAGCTCCTACAATGAGCAGTTCTTC
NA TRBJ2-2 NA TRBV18 CASSGMDTGELFF TGTGCCAGCTCAGGGATGGACACCGGGGAGCTGTTTTTT
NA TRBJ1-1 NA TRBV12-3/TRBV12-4 CASSEPRGKYTEAFF TGTGCCAGCAGTGAACCCCGGGGCAAGTACACTGAAGCTTTCTTT
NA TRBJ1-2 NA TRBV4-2 CASSQDPAAYGYTF TGTGCCAGCAGCCAAGACCCGGCGGCCTATGGCTACACCTTC
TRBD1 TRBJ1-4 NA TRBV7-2 CVSSSSTGPLFF TGTGTCAGCAGCTCGTCGACAGGGCCGCTGTTTTTT
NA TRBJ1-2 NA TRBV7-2 CASSPRPSSNYGYTF TGTGCCAGCAGCCCGAGACCCTCTTCTAACTATGGCTACACCTTC
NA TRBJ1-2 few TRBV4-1 CASSLSGVNYGYTF TGCGCCAGCAGCCTCTCCGGGGTTAACTATGGCTACACCTTC
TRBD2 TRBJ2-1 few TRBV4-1 CASSQDIGLAGVSEQFF TGCGCCAGCAGCCAAGATATAGGTCTAGCGGGAGTAAGTGAGCAGTTCTTC
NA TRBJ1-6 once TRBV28 CASSPPSRYNSPLHF TGTGCCAGCAGTCCGCCATCGCGATATAATTCACCCCTCCACTTT
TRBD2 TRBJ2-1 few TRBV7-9 CASLDIAGGANEQFF TGTGCCAGCTTAGACATAGCGGGAGGAGCGAATGAGCAGTTCTTC
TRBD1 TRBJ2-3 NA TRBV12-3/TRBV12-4 CASSPGQGIGTQCF TGTGCCAGCAGTCCCGGACAGGGAATAGGAACGCAGTGTTTT
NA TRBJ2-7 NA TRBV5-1 CASSLISGEQYF TGCGCCAGCAGCTTGATATCAGGCGAGCAGTACTTC
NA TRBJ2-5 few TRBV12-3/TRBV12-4 CASSLVPRGDQETQYF TGTGCCAGCAGTTTAGTCCCGAGGGGAGACCAAGAGACCCAGTACTTC
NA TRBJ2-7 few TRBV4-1 CASSRAPGTGTSNPYEQYF TGCGCCAGCAGCCGGGCTCCCGGGACAGGGACTAGCAACCCCTACGAGCAGTACTTC
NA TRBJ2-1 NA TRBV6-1 CAVFKGFTYNEQFF TGTGCCGTGTTCAAGGGGTTCACCTACAATGAGCAGTTCTTC
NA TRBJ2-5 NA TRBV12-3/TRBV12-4 CASSSGSGTQYF TGTGCCAGCAGTAGCGGCTCAGGGACCCAGTACTTC
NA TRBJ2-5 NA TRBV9 CASSVGGVTEETQYF TGTGCCAGCAGCGTAGGCGGGGTGACTGAAGAGACCCAGTACTTC
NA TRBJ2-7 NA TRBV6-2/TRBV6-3 CASRPQVKDEQYF TGTGCCAGCCGTCCCCAAGTCAAAGACGAGCAGTACTTC
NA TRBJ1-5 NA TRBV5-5 CASSLAVGNSNQPQHF TGTGCCAGCAGCTTGGCCGTTGGAAATAGCAATCAGCCCCAGCATTTT
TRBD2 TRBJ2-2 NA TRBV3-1 CTSSRREGYTGELFF TGTACCAGCAGCCGCCGGGAGGGATACACCGGGGAGCTGTTTTTT
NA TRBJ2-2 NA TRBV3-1 CASSQGGGSGTGELFF TGTGCCAGCAGCCAAGGCGGTGGATCGGGGACCGGGGAGCTGTTTTTT
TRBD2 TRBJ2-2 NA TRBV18 CASSPGRSNTGELFF TGTGCCAGCTCACCCGGGAGGTCGAACACCGGGGAGCTGTTTTTT
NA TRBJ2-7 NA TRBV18 CASSPNRVTYEQYF TGTGCCAGCTCACCAAACCGAGTCACCTACGAGCAGTACTTC
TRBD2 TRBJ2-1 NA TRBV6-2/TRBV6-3 CASSAPSGTYNEQFF TGTGCCAGCAGTGCTCCTAGCGGGACCTACAATGAGCAGTTCTTC
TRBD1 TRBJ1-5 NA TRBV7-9 CASAGQGNQPQHF TGTGCCAGCGCCGGACAGGGGAATCAGCCCCAGCATTTT
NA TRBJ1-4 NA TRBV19 CASSIPRDGREKLFF TGTGCCAGTAGTATTCCCAGGGATGGTAGAGAAAAACTGTTTTTT
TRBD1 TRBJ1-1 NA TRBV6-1 CASRKQGALNTEAFF TGTGCCAGCAGGAAGCAGGGGGCGCTTAACACTGAAGCTTTCTTT
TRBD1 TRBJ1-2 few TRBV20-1 CSADNRQGAEGYTF TGCAGTGCAGATAACCGACAGGGGGCGGAAGGCTACACCTTC
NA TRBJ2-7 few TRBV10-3 CAISEGRDSYEQYF TGTGCCATCAGTGAGGGACGGGACTCCTACGAGCAGTACTTC
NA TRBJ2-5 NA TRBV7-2 CASSRPSGQETQYF TGTGCCAGCAGCCGACCGAGCGGCCAAGAGACCCAGTACTTC
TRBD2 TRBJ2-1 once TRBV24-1 CATSTSGSSYNEQFF TGTGCCACCAGCACTAGCGGGAGCTCCTACAATGAGCAGTTCTTC
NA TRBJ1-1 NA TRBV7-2 CASSGSPQAFF TGTGCCAGCAGCGGATCCCCACAAGCTTTCTTT
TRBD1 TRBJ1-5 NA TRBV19 CASTKGAGGRQPQHF TGTGCCAGTACCAAAGGGGCAGGGGGACGTCAGCCCCAGCATTTT
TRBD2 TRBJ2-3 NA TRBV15 CATSRPGLAGTDTQYF TGTGCCACCAGCAGACCCGGACTAGCGGGAACAGATACGCAGTATTTT
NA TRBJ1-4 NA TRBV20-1 CSAAPLQGTNEKLFF TGCAGTGCCGCACCTCTTCAGGGAACTAATGAAAAACTGTTTTTT
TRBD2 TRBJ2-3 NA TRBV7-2 CASRLRPSGRGDTQYF TGTGCCAGCAGGTTACGGCCTAGCGGGAGAGGGGATACGCAGTATTTT
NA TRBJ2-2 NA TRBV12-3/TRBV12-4 CASSLKRAPLVNTGELFF TGTGCCAGCAGCCTCAAGCGGGCGCCTCTAGTAAACACCGGGGAGCTGTTTTTT
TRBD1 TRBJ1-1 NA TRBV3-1 CASSRLTGTSTEAFF TGTGCCAGCAGCCGCCTGACAGGGACGAGCACTGAAGCTTTCTTT
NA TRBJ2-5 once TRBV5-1 CASSFPAAPYQETQYF TGCGCCAGCAGCTTCCCCGCGGCCCCATACCAAGAGACCCAGTACTTC
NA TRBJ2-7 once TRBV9 CASSVDRERQSTHEQYF TGTGCCAGCAGCGTAGATAGGGAGAGACAGAGTACCCACGAGCAATACTTC
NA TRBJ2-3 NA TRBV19 CASSIESDTQYF TGTGCCAGTAGTATTGAATCAGATACGCAGTATTTT